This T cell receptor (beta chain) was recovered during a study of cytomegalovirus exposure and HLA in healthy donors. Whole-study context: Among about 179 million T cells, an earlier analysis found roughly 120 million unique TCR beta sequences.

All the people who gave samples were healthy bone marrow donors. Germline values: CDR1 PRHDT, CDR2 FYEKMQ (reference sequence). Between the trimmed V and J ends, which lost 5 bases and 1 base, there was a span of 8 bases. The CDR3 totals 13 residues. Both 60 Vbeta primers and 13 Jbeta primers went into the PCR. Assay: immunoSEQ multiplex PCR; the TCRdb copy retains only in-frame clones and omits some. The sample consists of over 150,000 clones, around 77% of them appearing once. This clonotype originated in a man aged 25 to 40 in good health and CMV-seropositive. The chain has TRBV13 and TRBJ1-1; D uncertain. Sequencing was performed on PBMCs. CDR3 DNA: TGTGCCAGCAGCGTTCGGAGGAACACTGAAGCTTTCTTT. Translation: CASSVRRNTEAFF.